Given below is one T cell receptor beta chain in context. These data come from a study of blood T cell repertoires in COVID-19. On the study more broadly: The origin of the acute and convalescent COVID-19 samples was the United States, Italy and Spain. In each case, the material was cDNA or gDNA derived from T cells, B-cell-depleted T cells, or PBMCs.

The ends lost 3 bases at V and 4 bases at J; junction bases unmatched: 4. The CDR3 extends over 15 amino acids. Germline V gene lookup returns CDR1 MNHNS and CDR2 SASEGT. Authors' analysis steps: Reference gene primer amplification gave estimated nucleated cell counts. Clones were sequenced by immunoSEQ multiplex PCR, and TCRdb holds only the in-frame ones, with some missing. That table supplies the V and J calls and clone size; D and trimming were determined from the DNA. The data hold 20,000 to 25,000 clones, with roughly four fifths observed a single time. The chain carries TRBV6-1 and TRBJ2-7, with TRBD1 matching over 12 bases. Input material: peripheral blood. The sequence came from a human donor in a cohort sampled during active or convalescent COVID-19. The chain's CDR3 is CASSEGTGGFYEQYF. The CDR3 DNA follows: TGTGCCAGCAGTGAGGGGACAGGGGGCTTTTACGAGCAGTACTTC.